Included here is one T cell receptor (beta chain) sequence, with context. The record originates from a study of OX40 agonist ivuxolimab in advanced cancers. Some clones are missing from TCRdb's copy, which holds only in-frame ones; the method was immunoSEQ multiplex PCR. The repertoire has around 70,000 clones, roughly 80% of them found once; the top ten carry under 13%. The specimen comprised CD4+ or CD8+ T cells sorted from blood, sampled in a trial of the OX40 agonist ivuxolimab. This clonotype was sampled from an adult with an advanced solid tumor such as melanoma, head and neck, liver or kidney cancer.

DNA for the CDR3: TGCAGCGTTGGGGCTAGCGGGAGCACAGATACGCAGTATTTT. Residues: CSVGASGSTDTQYF. The V call is TRBV29-1, the J call TRBJ2-3; 8 positions match TRBD2. The CDR3 consists of 14 residues. CDR1 is SQVTM and CDR2 is ANQGSEA in the germline V gene. V trimming: 4 bases; J trimming: 0 bases; junction bases outside the gene matches: 3.